This section outlines one T cell receptor beta chain sequence together with its context. Its antigen remains unidentified. It was by 5'RACE template switching with UMIs that TCR beta cDNA was made. TCRdb reprocessed the 5' RACE reads, keeping one entry per CDR3 protein, no DNA. The sample has 350,000 to 400,000 distinct CDR3 sequences. The data were obtained in a study of T cells expressing NK-cell markers. Across the whole study: Researchers got TCR beta repertoires out of sorted CD3+CD56+NKG2C+, CD3+CD56+NKG2C- and CD3+CD56-NKG2C+ T cells. Study results and caveats: In a handful of donors, dominant clonotypes made up roughly 28.3-65% of CD3+CD56-NKG2C+ cells. Whether expanded NKG2C+ T cell clones recognized HCMV stayed uncertain.

This CDR3 is built from 15 residues. This receptor was identified in a woman between 45 and 60 years old in good health. The chain links TRBV12-3 or TRBV12-4 to TRBJ2-1; the TRBD1 assignment by TCRdb is unverifiable without DNA. Sequencing was carried out using blood T cells: a sorted CD56 or NKG2C T cell subset, CD4+ or CD8+ T cells, or bulk PBMC T cells (not recorded which). The CDR3 spells CASSRWGQGPNEQFF.